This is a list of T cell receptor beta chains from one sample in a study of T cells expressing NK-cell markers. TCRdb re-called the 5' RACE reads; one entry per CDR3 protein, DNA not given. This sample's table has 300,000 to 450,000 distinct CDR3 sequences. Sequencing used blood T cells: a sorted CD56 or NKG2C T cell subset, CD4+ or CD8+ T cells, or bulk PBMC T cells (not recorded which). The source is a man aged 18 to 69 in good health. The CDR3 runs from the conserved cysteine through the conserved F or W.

CASSPPNTRQGINNEQFF TRBJ2-1 TRBV18
CAISGGPGATQYF TRBJ2-3 TRBV10-3
CASSLAASGVGVGYNEQFF TRBJ2-1 TRBV5-1
CASSSGWGSFEQYF TRBJ2-7 TRBV7-9
CASSGTTTGAYGYTF TRBJ1-2 TRBV19
CASSPRDRGRQNEKLFF TRBJ1-4 TRBV10-2
CASSWGQSSYEQYF TRBJ2-7 TRBV28
CASSPTLAGETQYF TRBJ2-5 TRBV5-5
CASSTWTGAREQYF TRBJ2-7 TRBV12-3/TRBV12-4
CASGFSGRMDGSYNSPLHF TRBJ1-6 TRBV12-3/TRBV12-4
CSARGLGLTDTQYF TRBJ2-3 TRBV20-1
CASSKVSGGIYEQYF TRBJ2-7 TRBV21-1
CASSLAGQTGNTIYF TRBJ1-3 TRBV5-1
CASSLIKAGVEQYF TRBJ2-7 TRBV28
CASRTATGTGNNEQFF TRBJ2-1 TRBV28
CASSEDAGGWTGELFF TRBJ2-2 TRBV2